This is a list of T cell receptor beta chains from one sample in a study of a mutant IDH1 vaccine in newly diagnosed glioma. The method was immunoSEQ multiplex PCR; TCRdb's version includes in-frame clones alone and lacks a portion of them. The data contain 70,000 to 100,000 clones, roughly 91% of them singletons. Their antigens are not known. The source was PBMCs, collected from a glioma patient whose treatment included an IDH1 peptide vaccine. The receptors shown here come from a woman aged 45-65 years with glioma. CDR3s include the opening cysteine and the closing phenylalanine or tryptophan. A D gene is named only where the DNA matches it firmly. Size tells how often a clone was seen (once, few, many) or the class of an expanded clone, and some rows leave it out.

D gene: TRBD2; clone size: -; V gene: TRBV14; J gene: TRBJ2-5; CDR3 protein: CASSRVLAGGPQETQYF; CDR3 DNA: TGTGCCAGCAGTCGAGTTTTAGCGGGAGGGCCCCAAGAGACCCAGTACTTC
D gene: TRBD2; clone size: -; V gene: TRBV6-1; J gene: TRBJ2-7; CDR3 protein: CAKWGGLSYEQYF; CDR3 DNA: TGTGCCAAATGGGGGGGACTCTCCTACGAGCAGTACTTC
D gene: -; clone size: -; V gene: TRBV19; J gene: TRBJ2-3; CDR3 protein: CASRTSSSTDTQYF; CDR3 DNA: TGTGCCAGTAGGACTTCCTCTAGCACAGATACGCAGTATTTT
D gene: -; clone size: -; V gene: TRBV7-3; J gene: TRBJ1-6; CDR3 protein: CASSSDSTGSPLHF; CDR3 DNA: TGTGCCAGCAGCTCGGACTCCACGGGTTCACCCCTCCACTTT
D gene: TRBD1; clone size: -; V gene: TRBV5-1; J gene: TRBJ2-3; CDR3 protein: CASNGQDRGRSDTQYF; CDR3 DNA: TGCGCCAGCAACGGCCAGGACAGGGGGCGATCAGATACGCAGTATTTT
D gene: -; clone size: few; V gene: TRBV5-6; J gene: TRBJ1-5; CDR3 protein: CASSRGGNQPQHF; CDR3 DNA: TGTGCCAGCAGCCGAGGAGGAAATCAGCCCCAGCATTTT
D gene: TRBD2; clone size: -; V gene: TRBV7-3; J gene: TRBJ2-1; CDR3 protein: CASSLTLRSGRAYNEQFF; CDR3 DNA: TGTGCCAGCAGCTTAACCCTAAGGAGCGGGAGGGCCTACAATGAGCAGTTCTTC
D gene: TRBD1; clone size: -; V gene: TRBV6-1; J gene: TRBJ1-5; CDR3 protein: CASSGGQGRNQPQHF; CDR3 DNA: TGTGCCAGCAGTGGCGGACAGGGTAGGAATCAGCCCCAGCATTTT
D gene: TRBD1; clone size: -; V gene: TRBV27; J gene: TRBJ2-7; CDR3 protein: CASSSSGTGRKEQYF; CDR3 DNA: TGTGCCAGCAGTTCCTCCGGGACAGGGAGGAAGGAGCAGTACTTC
D gene: -; clone size: few; V gene: TRBV6-1; J gene: TRBJ1-5; CDR3 protein: CASSESTRTGNQPQHF; CDR3 DNA: TGTGCCAGCAGTGAATCCACTCGGACAGGCAATCAGCCCCAGCATTTT
D gene: TRBD2; clone size: -; V gene: TRBV7-9; J gene: TRBJ2-1; CDR3 protein: CASSSRERGKFF; CDR3 DNA: TGTGCCAGCAGCTCCAGGGAGCGGGGAAAGTTCTTC
D gene: TRBD2; clone size: -; V gene: TRBV19; J gene: TRBJ2-7; CDR3 protein: CASSSSLGLVYEQYF; CDR3 DNA: TGTGCCAGTAGTTCCTCCCTTGGACTAGTCTACGAGCAGTACTTC
D gene: -; clone size: -; V gene: TRBV30; J gene: TRBJ2-3; CDR3 protein: CAWSVGGSGDTQYF; CDR3 DNA: TGTGCCTGGAGTGTTGGCGGTTCAGGAGATACGCAGTATTTT
D gene: -; clone size: -; V gene: TRBV6-6; J gene: TRBJ1-4; CDR3 protein: CASSLVTDEKLFF; CDR3 DNA: TGTGCCAGCAGTTTGGTGACGGATGAAAAACTGTTTTTT
D gene: TRBD2; clone size: -; V gene: TRBV7-6; J gene: TRBJ2-5; CDR3 protein: CASSLPVGGRQETQYF; CDR3 DNA: TGTGCCAGCAGCCTCCCGGTGGGAGGGCGGCAAGAGACCCAGTACTTC
D gene: TRBD1; clone size: -; V gene: TRBV6-5; J gene: TRBJ1-5; CDR3 protein: CASSPDYRGQPQHF; CDR3 DNA: TGTGCCAGCAGTCCGGACTACAGGGGTCAGCCCCAGCATTTT
D gene: -; clone size: -; V gene: TRBV6-1; J gene: TRBJ2-3; CDR3 protein: CASSEFEGTTDTQYF; CDR3 DNA: TGTGCCAGCAGTGAATTTGAGGGGACGACAGATACGCAGTATTTT
D gene: -; clone size: -; V gene: TRBV19; J gene: TRBJ2-1; CDR3 protein: CASSSLVGYNEQFF; CDR3 DNA: TGTGCCAGTAGTTCCCTTGTGGGGTACAATGAGCAGTTCTTC
D gene: -; clone size: few; V gene: TRBV18; J gene: TRBJ1-3; CDR3 protein: CASSPRGNTIYF; CDR3 DNA: TGTGCCAGCTCACCACGAGGAAACACCATATATTTT
D gene: -; clone size: -; V gene: TRBV7-7; J gene: TRBJ2-1; CDR3 protein: CASSPRGRRMQFF; CDR3 DNA: TGTGCTAGCAGCCCGAGAGGGAGGCGGATGCAGTTCTTC
D gene: TRBD1; clone size: -; V gene: TRBV19; J gene: TRBJ1-3; CDR3 protein: CASSDRGPGNTIYF; CDR3 DNA: TGTGCCAGTAGCGACAGGGGGCCGGGAAACACCATATATTTT
D gene: -; clone size: -; V gene: TRBV15; J gene: TRBJ2-7; CDR3 protein: CATSRGGTDYEQYF; CDR3 DNA: TGTGCCACCAGCAGAGGGGGTACCGACTACGAGCAGTACTTC
D gene: TRBD2; clone size: -; V gene: TRBV2; J gene: TRBJ2-2; CDR3 protein: CASNPQRERGGELFF; CDR3 DNA: TGTGCCAGCAACCCCCAGCGGGAGAGGGGCGGGGAGCTGTTTTTT
D gene: -; clone size: -; V gene: TRBV19; J gene: TRBJ2-7; CDR3 protein: CASKDGAGKYEQYF; CDR3 DNA: TGTGCCAGTAAGGATGGCGCGGGAAAGTACGAGCAGTACTTC
D gene: -; clone size: -; V gene: TRBV2; J gene: TRBJ1-2; CDR3 protein: CASSEHGGVGYTF; CDR3 DNA: TGTGCCAGCAGTGAGCACGGGGGCGTGGGCTACACCTTC
D gene: TRBD2; clone size: -; V gene: TRBV19; J gene: TRBJ2-1; CDR3 protein: CASSIDGTSGNWGEQFF; CDR3 DNA: TGTGCCAGTAGTATAGATGGGACTAGCGGGAACTGGGGTGAGCAGTTCTTC
D gene: TRBD1; clone size: -; V gene: TRBV19; J gene: TRBJ2-1; CDR3 protein: CATNTGQGHGNEQFF; CDR3 DNA: TGTGCCACCAACACGGGACAGGGGCACGGCAATGAGCAGTTCTTC
D gene: TRBD1; clone size: -; V gene: TRBV5-4; J gene: TRBJ2-1; CDR3 protein: CASRRQGNNEQFF; CDR3 DNA: TGTGCCAGCAGGCGACAGGGGAACAATGAGCAGTTCTTC
D gene: -; clone size: -; V gene: TRBV6-6; J gene: TRBJ1-1; CDR3 protein: CASSYGGDTEAFF; CDR3 DNA: TGTGCCAGCAGTTACGGGGGGGACACTGAAGCTTTCTTT
D gene: -; clone size: -; V gene: TRBV7-3; J gene: TRBJ1-6; CDR3 protein: CASSFLTRNSPLHF; CDR3 DNA: TGTGCCAGCAGCTTTCTTACTCGTAATTCACCCCTCCACTTT
D gene: -; clone size: -; V gene: TRBV10-1; J gene: TRBJ2-5; CDR3 protein: CASSESLRETQYF; CDR3 DNA: TGCGCCAGCAGTGAGTCGTTGAGAGAGACCCAGTACTTC
D gene: TRBD2; clone size: -; V gene: TRBV27; J gene: TRBJ2-1; CDR3 protein: CASRAGATSYNEQFF; CDR3 DNA: TGTGCCAGCAGGGCGGGAGCAACCTCCTACAATGAGCAGTTCTTC
D gene: TRBD1; clone size: -; V gene: TRBV19; J gene: TRBJ2-7; CDR3 protein: CASSPGTGSYEQYF; CDR3 DNA: TGTGCCAGTAGCCCAGGGACAGGGTCCTACGAGCAGTACTTC
D gene: -; clone size: -; V gene: TRBV28; J gene: TRBJ1-6; CDR3 protein: CASSLKGGYSPLHF; CDR3 DNA: TGTGCCAGCAGTTTAAAGGGGGGTTATTCACCCCTCCACTTT
D gene: -; clone size: -; V gene: TRBV5-1; J gene: TRBJ1-4; CDR3 protein: CASSSGVGCVREKLFF; CDR3 DNA: TGCGCCAGCAGCTCAGGAGTAGGATGTGTGAGGGAAAAACTGTTTTTT
D gene: -; clone size: few; V gene: TRBV9; J gene: TRBJ1-1; CDR3 protein: CASSPGLNTEAFF; CDR3 DNA: TGTGCCAGCAGTCCAGGCCTGAACACTGAAGCTTTCTTT
D gene: -; clone size: -; V gene: TRBV10-1; J gene: TRBJ1-3; CDR3 protein: CASSDGGNTIYF; CDR3 DNA: TGCGCCAGCAGTGATGGGGGAAACACCATATATTTT
D gene: -; clone size: -; V gene: TRBV19; J gene: TRBJ1-5; CDR3 protein: CASSARGGGGNQPQHF; CDR3 DNA: TGTGCCAGTAGTGCCAGGGGAGGCGGGGGCAATCAGCCCCAGCATTTT
D gene: TRBD2; clone size: -; V gene: TRBV7-2; J gene: TRBJ2-5; CDR3 protein: CASSSGLAGVFGETQYF; CDR3 DNA: TGTGCCAGCAGCTCGGGACTAGCGGGAGTTTTCGGAGAGACCCAGTACTTC
D gene: -; clone size: -; V gene: TRBV5-1; J gene: TRBJ1-1; CDR3 protein: CASSFDGLNTEAFF; CDR3 DNA: TGCGCCAGCAGCTTCGATGGGTTGAACACTGAAGCTTTCTTT
D gene: -; clone size: -; V gene: TRBV14; J gene: TRBJ2-5; CDR3 protein: CASSVPGVEGGETQYF; CDR3 DNA: TGTGCCAGCAGCGTTCCCGGGGTGGAGGGGGGAGAGACCCAGTACTTC
D gene: TRBD2; clone size: once; V gene: TRBV9; J gene: TRBJ2-1; CDR3 protein: CASSAGLAGVNEQFF; CDR3 DNA: TGTGCCAGCAGCGCGGGACTAGCGGGAGTAAATGAGCAGTTCTTC
D gene: TRBD1; clone size: -; V gene: TRBV6-5; J gene: TRBJ2-7; CDR3 protein: CASSSPDRGYEQYF; CDR3 DNA: TGTGCCAGCAGTTCCCCGGACAGGGGCTACGAGCAGTACTTC
D gene: -; clone size: -; V gene: TRBV2; J gene: TRBJ2-4; CDR3 protein: CASSPGFRNIQYF; CDR3 DNA: TGTGCCAGCAGTCCCGGGTTTAGAAACATTCAGTACTTC
D gene: TRBD2; clone size: -; V gene: TRBV27; J gene: TRBJ2-7; CDR3 protein: CASSLTSGRYEQYF; CDR3 DNA: TGTGCCAGCAGTTTGACTAGCGGGAGGTACGAGCAGTACTTC
D gene: TRBD2; clone size: -; V gene: TRBV5-4; J gene: TRBJ2-5; CDR3 protein: CASSAVGLEGTQYF; CDR3 DNA: TGTGCCAGCAGTGCTGTTGGACTAGAAGGGACCCAGTACTTC
D gene: -; clone size: -; V gene: TRBV6-1; J gene: TRBJ2-5; CDR3 protein: CASGPPGERGETQYF; CDR3 DNA: TGTGCCAGCGGTCCTCCGGGGGAGAGGGGAGAGACCCAGTACTTC